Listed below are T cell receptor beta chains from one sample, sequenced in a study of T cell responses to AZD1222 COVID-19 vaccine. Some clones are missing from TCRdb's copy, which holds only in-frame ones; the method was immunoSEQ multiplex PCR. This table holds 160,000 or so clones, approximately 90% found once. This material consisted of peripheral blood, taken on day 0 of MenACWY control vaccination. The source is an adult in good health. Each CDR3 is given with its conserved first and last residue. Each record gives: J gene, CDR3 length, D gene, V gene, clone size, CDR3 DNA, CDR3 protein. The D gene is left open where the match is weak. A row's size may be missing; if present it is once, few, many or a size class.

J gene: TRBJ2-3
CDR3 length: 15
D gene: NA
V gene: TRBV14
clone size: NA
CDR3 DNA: TGTGCCAGCAGCCAAGAGAGGGTGCGCACAGATACGCAGTATTTT
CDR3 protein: CASSQERVRTDTQYF

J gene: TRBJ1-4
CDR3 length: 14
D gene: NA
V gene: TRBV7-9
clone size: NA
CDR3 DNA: TGTGCCAGCAGCTTCGGACGGGATAATGAAAAACTGTTTTTT
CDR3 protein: CASSFGRDNEKLFF

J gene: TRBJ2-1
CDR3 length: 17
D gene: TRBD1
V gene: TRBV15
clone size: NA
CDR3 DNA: TGTGCCACCAGCAGAGTTAAGACAGGGGGCCTTTACAATGAGCAGTTCTTC
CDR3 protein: CATSRVKTGGLYNEQFF

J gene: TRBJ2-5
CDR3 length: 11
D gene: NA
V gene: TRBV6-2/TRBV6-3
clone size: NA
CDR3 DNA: TGTGCCAGCAGCCACTCAGGGGCCCAGTACTTC
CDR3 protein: CASSHSGAQYF

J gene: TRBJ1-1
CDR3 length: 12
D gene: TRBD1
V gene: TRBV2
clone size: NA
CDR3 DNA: TGTGCCACGGTTACAGGGGACACTGAAGCTTTCTTT
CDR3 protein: CATVTGDTEAFF

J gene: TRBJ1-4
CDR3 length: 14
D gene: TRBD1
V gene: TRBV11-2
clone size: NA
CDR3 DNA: TGTGCCAGCAGCCTGGGACAGGTTAATGAAAAACTGTTTTTT
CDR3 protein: CASSLGQVNEKLFF

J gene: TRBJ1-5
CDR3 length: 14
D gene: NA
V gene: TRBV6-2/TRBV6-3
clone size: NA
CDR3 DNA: TGTGCCAGCAGTGCGACAGAAATTAATCAGCCCCAGCATTTT
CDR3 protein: CASSATEINQPQHF

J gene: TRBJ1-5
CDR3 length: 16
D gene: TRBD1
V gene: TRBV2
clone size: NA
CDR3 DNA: TGTGCCAGCAGCCCGGGACAGGGTATTGGGTTATGGCCCCAGCATTTT
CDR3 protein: CASSPGQGIGLWPQHF

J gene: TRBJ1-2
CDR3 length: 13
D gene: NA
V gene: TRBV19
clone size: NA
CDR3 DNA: TGTGCCAGTAGTATAGAGGACAGTCGCGGCTACACCTTC
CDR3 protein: CASSIEDSRGYTF

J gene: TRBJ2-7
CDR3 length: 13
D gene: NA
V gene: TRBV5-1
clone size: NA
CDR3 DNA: TGCGCCAGCAGAGATGGGGGGAATTACGAGCAGTACTTC
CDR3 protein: CASRDGGNYEQYF

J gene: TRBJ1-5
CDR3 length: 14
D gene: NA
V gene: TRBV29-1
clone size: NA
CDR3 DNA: TGCAGCGTGTCGGGGTACGGGGGCAATCAGCCCCAGCATTTT
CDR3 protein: CSVSGYGGNQPQHF

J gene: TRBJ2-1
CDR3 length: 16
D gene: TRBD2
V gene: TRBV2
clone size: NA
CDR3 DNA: TGTGCCAGCAGGGTAACTAGCGGCCCCGTCTACAATGAGCAGTTCTTC
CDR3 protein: CASRVTSGPVYNEQFF

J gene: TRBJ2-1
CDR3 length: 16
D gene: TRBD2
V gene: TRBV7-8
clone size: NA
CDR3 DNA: TGTGCCAGCAGCAGTCTAGCGGGAGGCTCCTACAATGAGCAGTTCTTC
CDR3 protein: CASSSLAGGSYNEQFF

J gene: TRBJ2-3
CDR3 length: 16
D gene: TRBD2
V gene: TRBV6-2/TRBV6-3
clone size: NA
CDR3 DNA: TGTGCCAGCAGCCGGGGACTAGCGGGAGGGGCAGATACGCAGTATTTT
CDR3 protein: CASSRGLAGGADTQYF

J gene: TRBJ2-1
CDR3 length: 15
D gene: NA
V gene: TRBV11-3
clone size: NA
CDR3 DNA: TGTGCCAGCAGCTTAGAACAGACCACCTACAATGAGCAGTTCTTC
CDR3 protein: CASSLEQTTYNEQFF

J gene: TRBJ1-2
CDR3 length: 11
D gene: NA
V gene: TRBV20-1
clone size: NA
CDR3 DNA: TGCAGTGCTAGAGATCAGGACAGCTACACCTTC
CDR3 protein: CSARDQDSYTF

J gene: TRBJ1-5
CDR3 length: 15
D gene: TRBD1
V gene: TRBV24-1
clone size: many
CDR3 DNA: TGTGCCACCAGTGATCCCGGGACAGCCCATCAGCCCCAGCATTTT
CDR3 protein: CATSDPGTAHQPQHF

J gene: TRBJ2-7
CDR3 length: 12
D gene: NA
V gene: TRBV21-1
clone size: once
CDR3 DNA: TGTGCCCTCAACATCTCCTCCTACGAGCAGTACTTC
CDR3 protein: CALNISSYEQYF

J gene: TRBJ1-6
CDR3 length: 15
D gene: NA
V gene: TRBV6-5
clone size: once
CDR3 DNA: TGTGCCAGCAGGGAGACAGGAGTCTATAATTCACCCCTCCACTTT
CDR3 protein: CASRETGVYNSPLHF

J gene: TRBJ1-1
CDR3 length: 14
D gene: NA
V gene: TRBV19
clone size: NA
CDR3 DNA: TGTGCCAGTAGTATATCGGCGGGAAACACTGAAGCTTTCTTT
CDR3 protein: CASSISAGNTEAFF

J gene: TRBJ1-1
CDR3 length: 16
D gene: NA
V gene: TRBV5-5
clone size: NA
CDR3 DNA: TGTGCCAGCAGCTTTGTCCCGGGACTCGGGGGCACTGAAGCTTTCTTT
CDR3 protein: CASSFVPGLGGTEAFF

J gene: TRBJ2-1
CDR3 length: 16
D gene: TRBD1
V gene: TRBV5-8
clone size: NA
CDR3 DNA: TGTGCCAGCAGCTCCGGGACAGGGAACGGGGGGAATGAGCAGTTCTTC
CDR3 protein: CASSSGTGNGGNEQFF

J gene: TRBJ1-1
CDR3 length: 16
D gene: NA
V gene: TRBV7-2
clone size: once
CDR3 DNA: TGTGCCAGCAGCTTAGGCCCAGGAGGGGTCCGCACTGAAGCTTTCTTT
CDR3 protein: CASSLGPGGVRTEAFF